Listed here is a single TCR beta chain. Its cognate antigen is unknown. This sample was included in a study of long-term antiretroviral therapy in people with HIV. Study findings and constraints: Gathering of blood took place between about 2003 and 2018, possibly under older ART regimens. CDR3 lengths in HIV samples spanned a narrower range than controls.

At survey level, the immunoSEQ assay was run in its v3.0 version. Only in-frame clones appear in the TCRdb table, and some are missing; sequencing was by immunoSEQ multiplex PCR. The sample records just over 35,000 clones, roughly 82% being singletons. Sequencing was performed on unsorted PBMCs, taken 0.6 years after starting antiretroviral therapy. This clonotype was sampled from a man aged 18 to 29 with HIV.

CDR3 sequence reads: CASSLVVGAGTEAFF. CDR3 bases: TGTGCCAGCAGCTTGGTAGTAGGGGCGGGCACTGAAGCTTTCTTT. This rearrangement joins TRBV7-9 to TRBJ1-1, with D maybe TRBD1 (5 bases). The CDR3 is 15 amino acids. Germline V gene data show CDR1 as SEHNR and CDR2 as FQNEAQ (reference sequence). Trimming took 3 bases from V and 4 from J, leaving 15 bases between them.